These 6 T cell receptor beta chains were all obtained from the same sample, sequenced in a study of cytomegalovirus exposure and HLA in healthy donors. Primers included in the PCR were 60 Vbeta and 13 Jbeta primers. Assay used: immunoSEQ multiplex PCR; TCRdb lists only in-frame clones, some missing. The sample shows about 180,000 clones, roughly 85% of them seen only once. The specimen sequenced was PBMCs. The receptors derive from a woman aged 35 to 49 in good health and CMV-seronegative.

V gene TRBV13 combines with J gene TRBJ2-2; 12 bases are shared with TRBD2. Germline trimming cut 5 bases from V and 5 bases from J; bases unmatched to any gene: 3. The CDR3 length is 15 residues. In germline, CDR1 is PRHDT, CDR2 FYEKMQ (reference sequence). The CDR3 nucleotides read TGTGCCAGCAGCGGACTAGCGGGAAATACCGGGGAGCTGTTTTTT. Residues: CASSGLAGNTGELFF. Combining the CDR3 with reference TRBV13 and TRBJ2-2 gives the whole variable domain AAGVIQSPRHLIKEKRETATLKCYPIPRHDTVYWYQQGPGQDPQFLISFYEKMQSDKGSIPDRFSAQQFSDYHSELNMSSLELGDSALYFCASSGLAGNTGELFFGEGSRLTVL.

The V and J genes are TRBV28 and TRBJ2-5, with D tentatively TRBD1 (6 bases). The ends were cut back, 3 bases at V and 5 bases at J, with 16 bases in the middle. The CDR3 has 15 amino acids. Germline CDR1 reads MDHEN; CDR2 reads SYDVKM. CDR3 coding DNA: TGTGCCAGCAGTTTTGAAGCAGGGGTCTTTGAGACCCAGTACTTC. Its translation is CASSFEAGVFETQYF.

This clone was counted once. The rearrangement uses TRBV4-2 and TRBJ2-7; D gene unclear. Germline V gene data show CDR1 as LGHNA and CDR2 as YNFKEQ. The CDR3 loop spans 14 amino acids. With 1 base removed from V and 3 bases from J, the gap between germline ends came to 10 bases. The CDR3 DNA follows: TGTGCCAGCAGCCAAGGACGGGTCTACTACGAGCAGTACTTC. It specifies CASSQGRVYYEQYF.

The V gene is TRBV7-2, the J gene TRBJ2-7; D gene unclear. This CDR3 contains 12 residues. Trimming removed 1 base at V and 5 bases at J, with 6 bases between. Per germline, CDR1 SGHTA and CDR2 FQGNSA. DNA for the CDR3: TGTGCCAGCAGCTTAGACCGGGACGAGCAGTACTTC. Translation gives CASSLDRDEQYF.

This clone was observed a single time. The CDR3 is CASSRRLAGELEQYF. The CDR3 region has the DNA TGTGCCAGCAGCCGACGACTAGCGGGAGAATTGGAGCAGTACTTC. The chain employs TRBV7-9 and TRBJ2-7; 12 bases match TRBD2. With 5 bases clipped from V and 7 bases from J, the junction kept 9 bases outside the gene matches. This CDR3 comprises 15 residues. CDR1 is SEHNR, CDR2 FQNEAQ, per germline (reference sequence). Drawing the rest from reference TRBV7-9 and TRBJ2-7, the complete variable domain is DTGVSQNPRHKITKRGQNVTFRCDPISEHNRLYWYRQTLGQGPEFLTYFQNEAQLEKSRLLSDRFSAERPKGSFSTLEIQRTEQGDSAMYLCASSRRLAGELEQYFGPGTRLTVT.

The chain uses TRBV14 and TRBJ2-5, with D perhaps matching TRBD2 (5 bases). The DNA end favors TRBJ2-7, so the J call may be wrong. In germline, CDR1 is SGHDN, CDR2 FVKESK. CDR3 size: 14 residues. CDR3 DNA: TGTGCCAGCAGCCAAATCGGGGTAACCTACGAGCAGTACTTC. This sequence encodes CASSQIGVTYEQYF.